The present T cell receptor (beta chain) was sequenced within a study of blood T cell dynamics during melanoma immunotherapy. The CDR3 is made up of 15 amino acids. Germline V gives CDR1 LNHDA, CDR2 SQIVND (reference sequence). V lost 4 bases to trimming and J lost 4 bases, with 16 bases between them. TCRdb keeps only in-frame clones here, not all; method: immunoSEQ multiplex PCR. The top ten clones hold 6.5% to 9.5% of a sample with more than 14,000 clones, about 83% of them seen once. Time point of the sample: week 3, after first cycle of checkpoint inhibitor. The TCR sequence derives from a human donor with melanoma. This chain uses TRBV19 with TRBJ1-1; TRBD1 might be the D (6 bases). The material sequenced was blood, taken from a patient treated with checkpoint blockade. The CDR3 DNA sequence: TGTGCCAGTAGTAAGGGACTCAGGGGTGTCACTGAAGCTTTCTTT. This gives the protein CASSKGLRGVTEAFF. Looking up the rest from reference TRBV19 and TRBJ1-1 gives the full variable domain: DGGITQSPKYLFRKEGQNVTLSCEQNLNHDAMYWYRQDPGQGLRLIYYSQIVNDFQKGDIAEGYSVSREKKESFPLTVTSAQKNPTAFYLCASSKGLRGVTEAFFGQGTRLTVV.